The 22 T cell receptor beta chains reported below all come from one sample, sequenced in a study of human T cells and chemical hapten exposure. From the RACE reads, TCRdb called clonotypes with MiXCR, one entry per CDR3 protein. The sample includes 100,000 or so distinct CDR3 sequences, 34% seen only once; the top ten take about 2.7%. Noted time point: patch test 3, about 24 weeks after DPC sensitization. Stated treatment: therapeutic diphenylcyclopropenone sensitization with weekly scalp DPC. Sequenced here: whole blood, sampled in connection with sensitization to the hapten diphenylcyclopropenone (DPC). These receptors all come from a man aged 40-49 years with alopecia areata. Some clones in this sample may be carry-over from other donors' samples.

This clonotype has only a few counts. The genes are TRBV5-1 and TRBJ1-1, with a possible D match to TRBD1 (5 bases). CDR1 is SGHRS and CDR2 is YFSETQ in the germline V gene. V was cut by 0 bases and J by 5 bases, with 11 bases left in between. The CDR3 length is 14 residues. CDR3 residues: CASSLGGVRTEAFF. The CDR3 region has the DNA TGCGCCAGCAGCTTGGGGGGGGTGAGGACTGAAGCTTTCTTT.

The V call is TRBV20-1, the J call TRBJ2-3, with D possibly TRBD2 on 6 matching bases. Trimming removed 7 bases at V and 2 bases at J, with 13 bases between. This CDR3 is 13 amino acids long. Germline V CDR1 and CDR2: DFQATT, SNEGSKA (reference sequence). CDR3 DNA sequence: TGCAGTGTAGAGGCGGGACTCACAGATACGCAGTATTTT. Translation: CSVEAGLTDTQYF.

The chain combines TRBV7-2 with TRBJ2-3, with D uncertain. Trimming removed 1 base from V and 1 base from J, with 18 bases in between. From germline, CDR1 is SGHTA and CDR2 FQGNSA. The CDR3 has 18 residues. The CDR3: CASSLVGRLVVGTDTQYF. The CDR3 DNA reads as TGTGCCAGCAGCTTAGTGGGCCGGTTAGTCGTCGGCACAGATACGCAGTATTTT. Based on the CDR3 plus reference TRBV7-2 and TRBJ2-3, the full variable domain is GAGVSQSPSNKVTEKGKDVELRCDPISGHTALYWYRQSLGQGLEFLIYFQGNSAPDKSGLPSDRFSAERTGGSVSTLTIQRTQQEDSAVYLCASSLVGRLVVGTDTQYFGPGTRLTVL.

This clonotype has just a few counts. The V gene is TRBV10-3, the J gene TRBJ2-7, with D perhaps matching TRBD2 (6 bases). The CDR3 runs to 14 residues. The V and J ends lost 0 bases and 1 base respectively, with 7 bases between them. The germline V gene encodes CDR1 ENHRY and CDR2 SYGVKD. This CDR3 is CAISESSGSYEQYV. CDR3 DNA sequence: TGTGCCATCAGTGAGTCGAGCGGGTCCTACGAGCAGTACGTC.

This clonotype was detected only a few times. The V call is TRBV20-1, the J call TRBJ2-2; 7 bases align to TRBD1. Germline V gene sequence: CDR1 DFQATT, CDR2 SNEGSKA (reference sequence). The CDR3 consists of 17 residues. Germline trimming cut 0 bases from V and 1 base from J; bases unmatched to any gene: 8. The CDR3 sequence: CSARDAFGTENTGELFF. The DNA of the CDR3 is TGCAGTGCTAGAGACGCCTTCGGGACAGAGAACACCGGGGAGCTGTTTTTT.

The chain combines TRBV7-9 with TRBJ2-1, with a tentative D call TRBD2 (5 bases). The germline CDR1 and CDR2 sequences are SEHNR and FQNEAQ (reference sequence). The CDR3 extends over 16 amino acids. V was shortened by 4 bases and J by 3 bases, with 16 bases between the two germline ends. CDR3 nucleotides: TGTGCCAGCAGCTACGTACCGGGAATCGACTACAATGAGCAGTTCTTC. Translation: CASSYVPGIDYNEQFF.

This clonotype was found a few times. This chain uses TRBV20-1 with TRBJ2-1, with a weak D call TRBD2 (6 bases). The CDR3 sequence is 16 residues long. Per the germline V gene, CDR1 is DFQATT and CDR2 is SNEGSKA (reference sequence). V was shortened by 0 bases and J by 3 bases, with 15 bases between the two germline ends. The CDR3 nucleotides are TGCAGTGCTAGAGACGTAACTAGCCCCCTCTACAATGAGCAGTTCTTC. It is translated as CSARDVTSPLYNEQFF.

V and J are TRBV6-1 and TRBJ2-5; 8 bases line up with TRBD1. Germline CDR1 and CDR2: MNHNS and SASEGT. V was clipped by 7 bases and J by 6 bases; unmatched bases: 7. CDR3 size: 13 residues. CDR3 sequence: CASTGQGSKTQYF. The CDR3 nucleotides are TGTGCCAGCACCGGACAGGGTTCCAAGACCCAGTACTTC.

The chain carries TRBV10-3 and TRBJ2-3, with 9 bases identical to TRBD1. Germline CDR1 reads ENHRY; CDR2 reads SYGVKD. The CDR3 covers 15 residues. Losses at the gene ends were 7 bases for V and 1 base for J; bases not matched to a gene: 6. The CDR3 region has the DNA TGTGCCATCACCCTGGACAGGGGTGGCACAGATACGCAGTATTTT. This encodes CAITLDRGGTDTQYF.

In this sample, this clonotype turned up a few times. The genes are TRBV5-6 and TRBJ2-7; possibly TRBD1 for D (5 bases). CDR1 SGHDT and CDR2 YYEEEE come from the germline V gene. V dropped 0 bases and J dropped 1 base, with 8 bases sitting between them. The CDR3 sequence is 14 residues long. The DNA for the CDR3 is TGTGCCAGCAGCTTGGGACAGCTATCCTACGAGCAGTACGTC. The encoded protein is CASSLGQLSYEQYV.

This clonotype turned up a few times. V is TRBV6-6 and J is TRBJ2-7; the D call may be TRBD1 or TRBD2 (5 bases each). In germline, CDR1 is MNHNY, CDR2 SVGAGI (reference sequence). The CDR3 contains 13 residues. The V end lost 2 bases, the J end lost 2 bases, and 7 bases lay between the germline ends. The CDR3 spells CASSYGGTYEQYV. In DNA form, the CDR3 reads TGTGCCAGCAGTTACGGGGGAACCTACGAGCAGTACGTC.

This chain connects TRBV13 to TRBJ2-7; 14 bases line up with TRBD2. V lost 1 base to trimming and J lost 4 bases; unmatched junction nucleotides: 6. The germline V gene has CDR1 PRHDT and CDR2 FYEKMQ (reference sequence). This CDR3 contains 17 residues. The DNA for the CDR3 is TGTGCCAGCAGCTTAGTAGGGGGACTAGCGGGGGCGTACGAGCAGTACGTC. Translation gives CASSLVGGLAGAYEQYV.

Note on this clonotype: One junction end disagrees with the germline gene, perhaps due to a read error. This CDR3 reads CSVEEAGLTQYF. The CDR3 coding sequence is TGCAGCGTGGAAGAAGCGGGGCTTACGCAGTATTTT. This chain links TRBV29-1 with TRBJ2-3; 7 nucleotides agree with TRBD2. The CDR3 is made up of 12 amino acids. CDR1 and CDR2 (germline): SQVTM, ANQGSEA.

V and J are TRBV5-1 and TRBJ2-6; tentative D call: TRBD1 (5 bases). The CDR3 length is 15 residues. V shed 2 bases and J shed 0 bases, with 6 bases lying between them. Per germline, CDR1 SGHRS and CDR2 YFSETQ. CDR3 residues: CASSLQDSGANVLTF. DNA of the CDR3: TGCGCCAGCAGCTTACAGGACTCTGGGGCCAACGTCCTGACTTTC.

Here the CDR3 reads CASSPSGTAIPSTDTQYF. CDR3 nucleotide sequence: TGCGCCAGCAGCCCTAGCGGGACCGCCATTCCTAGCACAGATACGCAGTATTTT. The chain employs TRBV4-3 and TRBJ2-3, with 9 bases aligning to TRBD2. Losses at the gene ends were 4 bases for V and 0 bases for J; bases not matched to a gene: 11. The CDR3 has 18 residues. Germline V gene data show CDR1 as LGHNA and CDR2 as YSLEER.

The table lists this clonotype with a few counts. V usage is TRBV5-5 and J usage is TRBJ2-7; 9 nucleotides agree with TRBD1. CDR3 length: 16 amino acids. The ends lost 4 bases at V and 2 bases at J; junction bases unmatched: 10. Germline CDR1 and CDR2: SGHKS and YYEKEE (reference sequence). CDR3 bases: TGTGCCAGCAGCCCGCTAGGGACAGGGTCCACCTACGAGCAGTACGTC. Translated: CASSPLGTGSTYEQYV.

The chain has TRBV29-1 and TRBJ2-5; D gene ambiguous. V lost 6 bases to trimming and J lost 5 bases, with 10 bases between them. CDR3 length: 11 amino acids. Germline CDR1 is SQVTM and CDR2 is ANQGSEA. CDR3 sequence (DNA): TGCAGCGTCGATGATCGGGAGACCCAGTACTTC. It encodes CSVDDRETQYF.

This clonotype was recorded a few times. This chain links TRBV18 with TRBJ2-3, with TRBD2 identical over 7 bases. V lost 6 bases, J lost 4 bases, and 4 bases stayed unmatched. Germline V gene lookup returns CDR1 KGHSH and CDR2 LQKENI. CDR3 length equals 13 residues. The chain's CDR3 is CASSGRDSDTQYF. The CDR3 region has the DNA TGTGCCAGCTCTGGGAGGGACTCAGATACGCAGTATTTT.

This sequence joins TRBV27 and TRBJ2-1; D remains ambiguous. The germline gives CDR1 MNHEY, CDR2 SMNVEV (reference sequence). V was clipped by 7 bases and J by 4 bases, with 17 bases between them. The CDR3 runs to 15 residues. The CDR3, as DNA: TGTGCCAGCAACCCCCGCCCTCCCGAATACAATGAGCAGTTCTTC. Amino acids: CASNPRPPEYNEQFF.

The chain is built from TRBV20-1 and TRBJ2-3; 8 positions agree with TRBD2. The J segment lost 4 bases and the V segment lost 1 base, leaving 7 bases of the junction unmatched. The CDR3 runs to 15 residues. Germline lookup yields CDR1 DFQATT and CDR2 SNEGSKA (reference sequence). The CDR3 is CSARGGTSCPDTQYF. CDR3 in DNA: TGCAGTGCTAGAGGAGGGACTAGTTGCCCAGATACGCAGTATTTT.

The chain employs TRBV6-4 and TRBJ2-3; unclear D gene. Trimming pared 2 bases from V and 9 bases from J, leaving 12 bases between. The CDR3 length is 13 residues. Germline-derived CDR1 and CDR2 are MRHNA and SNTAGT. The CDR3 reads CASSDRDGQTQYF. CDR3 bases: TGTGCCAGCAGTGACAGGGATGGTCAGACGCAGTATTTT.

The chain has TRBV5-1 and TRBJ2-3; no firm D call. Germline values: CDR1 SGHRS, CDR2 YFSETQ. The CDR3 totals 13 residues. V lost 0 bases and J 6 bases, leaving 8 bases between the germline ends. CDR3: CASSLAIGDTQYF. CDR3 bases: TGCGCCAGCAGCTTGGCCATTGGCGATACGCAGTATTTT.